This TCR beta chain was observed in a study of metastatic and nonmetastatic thyroid tumors. Study-wide points: In both blood and tumor samples, TCR beta diversity was reported significantly higher for malignant than benign nodules.

Ten or more counts support this clone. Its target is not known. TCRdb ran MiXCR on the PCR reads. The sample yields about 69,000 clones, over 12% seen once. V was trimmed by 0 bases and J by 5 bases, leaving 8 bases between them. CDR3 length equals 14 residues. Germline assignment: CDR1 SGHKS and CDR2 YYEKEE (reference sequence). Ahead of thyroid surgery, no patient had received treatment of any kind. This chain connects TRBV5-5 to TRBJ1-4; unclear D gene. The sample comprised blood. This clonotype was sampled from a male donor with papillary thyroid cancer or a benign thyroid nodule (not recorded which). Some clones in this sample may be carry-over from other donors' samples. The CDR3 sequence: CASSLAPQNEKLFF. The CDR3 bases are TGTGCCAGCAGCTTGGCTCCCCAGAATGAAAAACTGTTTTTT.